This T cell receptor beta chain is from a study of T cell repertoires in cytomegalovirus infection. The CDR3 extends over 16 amino acids. Germline values: CDR1 SEHNR, CDR2 FQNEAQ (reference sequence). V shed 1 base and J 2 bases; nucleotides not matched to a gene: 2. In TCRdb, the reads were re-called with MiXCR into one record per CDR3 protein. The top ten clones hold more than 20% of a sample with around 530,000 distinct CDR3 sequences, more than 15% of them seen once. This clonotype was counted at least ten times. The sample was CD8+ T cells from PBMCs. The rearrangement uses TRBV7-9 and TRBJ2-1, with 10 bases that match TRBD1. The TCR comes from a human donor in good health (CMV status not recorded). Some clones in this sample may be carry-over from other donors' samples. The CDR3 loop is CASSLDGTGAYNEQFF. The DNA of the CDR3 is TGTGCCAGCAGCTTAGACGGGACAGGGGCCTACAATGAGCAGTTCTTC. Together with reference TRBV7-9 and TRBJ2-1, the CDR3 gives the full variable domain: DTGVSQNPRHKITKRGQNVTFRCDPISEHNRLYWYRQTLGQGPEFLTYFQNEAQLEKSRLLSDRFSAERPKGSFSTLEIQRTEQGDSAMYLCASSLDGTGAYNEQFFGPGTRLTVL.